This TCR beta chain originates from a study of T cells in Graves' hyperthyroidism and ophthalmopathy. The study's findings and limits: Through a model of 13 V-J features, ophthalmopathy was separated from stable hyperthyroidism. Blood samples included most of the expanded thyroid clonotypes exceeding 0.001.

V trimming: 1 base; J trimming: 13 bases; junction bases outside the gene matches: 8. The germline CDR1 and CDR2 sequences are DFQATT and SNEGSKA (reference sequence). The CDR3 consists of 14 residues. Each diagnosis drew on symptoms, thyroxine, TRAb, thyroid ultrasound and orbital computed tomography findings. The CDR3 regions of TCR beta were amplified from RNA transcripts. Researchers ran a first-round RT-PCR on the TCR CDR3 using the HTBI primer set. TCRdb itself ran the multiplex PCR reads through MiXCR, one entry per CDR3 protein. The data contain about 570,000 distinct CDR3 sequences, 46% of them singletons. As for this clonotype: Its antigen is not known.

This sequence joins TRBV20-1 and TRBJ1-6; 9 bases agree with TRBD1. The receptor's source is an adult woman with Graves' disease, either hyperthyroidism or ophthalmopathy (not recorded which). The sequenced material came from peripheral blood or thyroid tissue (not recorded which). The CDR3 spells CSARGLTGGDPLHF. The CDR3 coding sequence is TGCAGTGCTAGAGGACTGACAGGGGGGGATCCCCTCCACTTT.